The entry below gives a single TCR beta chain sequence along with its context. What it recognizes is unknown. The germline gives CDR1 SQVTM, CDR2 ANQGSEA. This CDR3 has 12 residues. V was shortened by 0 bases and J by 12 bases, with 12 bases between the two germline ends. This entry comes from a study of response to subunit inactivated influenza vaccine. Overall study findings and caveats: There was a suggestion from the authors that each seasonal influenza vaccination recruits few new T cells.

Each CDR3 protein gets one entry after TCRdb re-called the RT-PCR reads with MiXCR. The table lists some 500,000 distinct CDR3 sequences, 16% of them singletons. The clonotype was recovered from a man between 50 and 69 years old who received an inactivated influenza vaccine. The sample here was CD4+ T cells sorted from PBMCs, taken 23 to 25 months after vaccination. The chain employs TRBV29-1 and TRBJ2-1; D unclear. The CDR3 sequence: CSVEEQKTPQFF. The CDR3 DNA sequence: TGCAGCGTTGAAGAGCAGAAAACCCCGCAGTTCTTC.